The rows below give T cell receptor beta chains drawn from one sample of a study of PD-1 blockade in classical Hodgkin lymphoma. Libraries were prepared by immunoSEQ multiplex PCR; TCRdb keeps only in-frame clonotypes and omits some of them. Here the sample spans 110,000 or so clones, 89% being singletons. The source material was peripheral blood mononuclear cells (PBMCs), sampled before the second cycle of nivolumab. These receptor sequences come from a human donor with classical Hodgkin lymphoma. The CDR3 runs from the conserved cysteine through the conserved F or W. D genes are given only for firm matches. Rows may omit the clone size; those that give it use once, few, many or a size class.

CDR3aa: CASSSERVGDSPYEQYF; CDR3nt: TGTGCCAGCAGCTCAGAAAGGGTCGGAGATTCGCCCTACGAGCAGTACTTC; j_gene: TRBJ2-7; d_gene: .; abundance: .; v_gene: TRBV7-8
CDR3aa: CASSPWTSGTDTQYF; CDR3nt: TGTGCCAGCAGCCCGTGGACTAGCGGCACAGATACGCAGTATTTT; j_gene: TRBJ2-3; d_gene: TRBD2; abundance: .; v_gene: TRBV11-2
CDR3aa: CASSLEGVSYEQYF; CDR3nt: TGCGCCAGCAGCTTGGAGGGCGTCTCCTACGAGCAGTACTTC; j_gene: TRBJ2-7; d_gene: .; abundance: .; v_gene: TRBV5-1
CDR3aa: CAWTSDAYEQYF; CDR3nt: TGTGCCTGGACCTCGGACGCCTACGAGCAGTACTTC; j_gene: TRBJ2-7; d_gene: .; abundance: .; v_gene: TRBV30
CDR3aa: CASSQPGTEDQYF; CDR3nt: TGCGCCAGCAGCCAACCGGGCACCGAGGACCAGTACTTC; j_gene: TRBJ2-7; d_gene: .; abundance: .; v_gene: TRBV4-1
CDR3aa: CASSYSSGGTKNIQYF; CDR3nt: TGTGCCAGCAGTTACTCGAGCGGGGGGACCAAAAACATTCAGTACTTC; j_gene: TRBJ2-4; d_gene: TRBD2; abundance: .; v_gene: TRBV6-5
CDR3aa: CASSFQPTGNQPQHF; CDR3nt: TGTGCCAGCAGTTTTCAGCCGACAGGCAATCAGCCCCAGCATTTT; j_gene: TRBJ1-5; d_gene: .; abundance: once; v_gene: TRBV27
CDR3aa: CASSSFRLAGSEEAFF; CDR3nt: TGTGCCAGCAGTTCCTTCCGATTGGCGGGTAGCGAGGAAGCTTTCTTT; j_gene: TRBJ1-1; d_gene: .; abundance: .; v_gene: TRBV6-5
CDR3aa: CASSMGQSGVNTIYF; CDR3nt: TGTGCCAGCAGTATGGGACAGTCGGGAGTAAACACCATATATTTT; j_gene: TRBJ1-3; d_gene: TRBD1; abundance: .; v_gene: TRBV13
CDR3aa: CASSLSSGRNSYEQYF; CDR3nt: TGTGCCAGCAGTCTTAGTAGCGGGAGGAACTCCTACGAGCAGTACTTC; j_gene: TRBJ2-7; d_gene: TRBD2; abundance: .; v_gene: TRBV5-4
CDR3aa: CASSLGLRGSPEAFF; CDR3nt: TGCGCCAGCAGCTTGGGGCTCAGGGGGTCACCTGAAGCTTTCTTT; j_gene: TRBJ1-1; d_gene: TRBD1; abundance: .; v_gene: TRBV5-1
CDR3aa: CASSLALGKQRMIATTGELFF; CDR3nt: TGCGCCAGCAGCTTGGCCTTGGGGAAGCAACGGATGATTGCAACCACCGGGGAGCTGTTTTTT; j_gene: TRBJ2-2; d_gene: .; abundance: .; v_gene: TRBV5-1
CDR3aa: CASSLGGGDPGGGGYTF; CDR3nt: TGCGCCAGCAGCTTGGGAGGAGGGGACCCCGGTGGAGGTGGCTACACCTTC; j_gene: TRBJ1-2; d_gene: .; abundance: .; v_gene: TRBV5-1
CDR3aa: CASSLKGQGIGGNTIYF; CDR3nt: TGTGCCAGCAGTTTAAAGGGACAGGGTATCGGTGGAAACACCATATATTTT; j_gene: TRBJ1-3; d_gene: TRBD1; abundance: .; v_gene: TRBV27
CDR3aa: CSVVSSGQITDTQYF; CDR3nt: TGCAGCGTCGTGAGTTCGGGACAGATCACAGATACGCAGTATTTT; j_gene: TRBJ2-3; d_gene: TRBD1; abundance: .; v_gene: TRBV29-1
CDR3aa: CASSNSFTEAFF; CDR3nt: TGTGCCAGCAGCAACTCTTTCACTGAAGCTTTCTTT; j_gene: TRBJ1-1; d_gene: .; abundance: .; v_gene: TRBV6-5
CDR3aa: CASRGAGERNEQFF; CDR3nt: TGTGCCAGCAGGGGGGCGGGAGAGCGGAATGAGCAGTTCTTC; j_gene: TRBJ2-1; d_gene: .; abundance: .; v_gene: TRBV6-5
CDR3aa: CASSLDGGGTDTQYF; CDR3nt: TGTGCCAGCAGCTTAGACGGGGGGGGAACAGATACGCAGTATTTT; j_gene: TRBJ2-3; d_gene: TRBD2; abundance: once; v_gene: TRBV11-2
CDR3aa: CASSVGGYNQPQHF; CDR3nt: TGTGCCAGCAGTGTTGGAGGGTACAATCAGCCCCAGCATTTT; j_gene: TRBJ1-5; d_gene: .; abundance: once; v_gene: TRBV2
CDR3aa: CASSSRGRQLAEQYF; CDR3nt: TGTGCCAGCAGCTCCAGGGGGAGACAGCTTGCCGAGCAGTACTTC; j_gene: TRBJ2-7; d_gene: TRBD1; abundance: .; v_gene: TRBV7-9
CDR3aa: CAWRRGSGTGSYEQYF; CDR3nt: TGTGCCTGGAGGAGGGGATCCGGGACAGGGTCCTACGAGCAGTACTTC; j_gene: TRBJ2-7; d_gene: TRBD1; abundance: once; v_gene: TRBV30
CDR3aa: CASSEGAGTAYNEQFF; CDR3nt: TGCGCCAGCAGTGAGGGGGCGGGAACCGCCTACAATGAGCAGTTCTTC; j_gene: TRBJ2-1; d_gene: .; abundance: .; v_gene: TRBV10-2
CDR3aa: CASKTLAGTPTDTQYF; CDR3nt: TGTGCCAGCAAGACCTTAGCGGGAACCCCCACAGATACGCAGTATTTT; j_gene: TRBJ2-3; d_gene: TRBD2; abundance: .; v_gene: TRBV6-4
CDR3aa: CASSLAQGENEQYF; CDR3nt: TGTGCCAGCAGCTTGGCACAGGGGGAAAACGAGCAGTACTTC; j_gene: TRBJ2-7; d_gene: TRBD1; abundance: .; v_gene: TRBV5-4
CDR3aa: CASSEWTQETQYF; CDR3nt: TGTGCCAGCAGTGAATGGACCCAAGAGACCCAGTACTTC; j_gene: TRBJ2-5; d_gene: .; abundance: .; v_gene: TRBV25-1
CDR3aa: CASSQDRVNQPQHF; CDR3nt: TGTGCCAGCAGCCAAGACAGGGTCAATCAGCCCCAGCATTTT; j_gene: TRBJ1-5; d_gene: .; abundance: .; v_gene: TRBV4-2
CDR3aa: CASRLDGGRGNEQFF; CDR3nt: TGTGCCAGCAGGCTCGATGGCGGGAGAGGGAATGAGCAGTTCTTC; j_gene: TRBJ2-1; d_gene: TRBD2; abundance: .; v_gene: TRBV7-2
CDR3aa: CSVGEWGSSYEQYF; CDR3nt: TGCAGCGTTGGAGAGTGGGGGAGCTCCTACGAGCAGTACTTC; j_gene: TRBJ2-7; d_gene: .; abundance: .; v_gene: TRBV29-1
CDR3aa: CASTLGLAATEQYF; CDR3nt: TGTGCCAGCACCTTGGGGCTAGCGGCCACCGAGCAGTACTTC; j_gene: TRBJ2-7; d_gene: TRBD2; abundance: .; v_gene: TRBV11-2
CDR3aa: CASSFRDHSNQPQHF; CDR3nt: TGTGCCAGCAGCTTTCGGGACCATAGCAATCAGCCCCAGCATTTT; j_gene: TRBJ1-5; d_gene: .; abundance: .; v_gene: TRBV7-2
CDR3aa: CSPWVAGVTDTQYF; CDR3nt: TGCAGCCCCTGGGTGGCGGGAGTGACAGATACGCAGTATTTT; j_gene: TRBJ2-3; d_gene: TRBD2; abundance: .; v_gene: TRBV29-1
CDR3aa: CATSRGPIAGGVTDTQYF; CDR3nt: TGTGCCACCAGCAGAGGCCCCATAGCGGGAGGTGTCACAGATACGCAGTATTTT; j_gene: TRBJ2-3; d_gene: TRBD2; abundance: .; v_gene: TRBV15